This T cell receptor beta chain was sequenced in a study of T-cell memory formation after mild COVID-19. Study-wide results and caveats: CM and EM subsets held most contracting CD4+ clones; EMRA held CD8+ ones.

As for this clonotype: Its antigen is as yet unknown.

The V gene's germline CDR1 is SGHAT and CDR2 FQDESV (reference sequence). This CDR3 region has 14 residues. V shed 3 bases and J shed 2 bases, with 10 bases lying between them. TCRdb recomputed calls from the 5' RACE reads with MiXCR, one row per CDR3 protein. The top ten hold 14% of the sample, which has around 150,000 distinct CDR3 sequences, roughly 14% seen once. Sample: PBMCs or a T cell subset sorted from them (not recorded which). This chain links TRBV11-1 with TRBJ1-2; D is unclear. The sequence was collected from an adult woman who had mild COVID-19 (a few samples of this study predate the infection). Cell type and time point are not known. The chain's CDR3 is CASSFESGNYGYTF. The CDR3 DNA follows: TGTGCCAGCAGCTTTGAGTCGGGAAACTATGGCTACACCTTC.